This TCR beta chain comes out of a study of technical replicates of blood from several donors. The CDR3 extends over 14 amino acids. Germline V gives CDR1 MNHEY, CDR2 SMNVEV (reference sequence). The ends lost 2 bases at V and 8 bases at J; junction bases unmatched: 8. Data came from immunoSEQ multiplex PCR; TCRdb stores just in-frame clones and leaves some out. The table shows fewer than 110,000 clones, with roughly 95% occurring only once. This chain connects TRBV27 to TRBJ1-1, with 7 bases that match TRBD1. The TCR comes from a human donor in good health. The sample taken for sequencing was T cells isolated from PBMCs. The CDR3 bases are TGTGCCAGCAGTTTAGGGGACAGTTTTGCGGAAGCTTTCTTT. Protein: CASSLGDSFAEAFF.